Below are 4 T cell receptor beta chains sequenced from a single sample in a study of T cell responses to AZD1222 COVID-19 vaccine. Assay used: immunoSEQ multiplex PCR; TCRdb lists only in-frame clones, some missing. Of about 42,000 clones listed, over 80% are singletons. The source material was peripheral blood, sampled 28 days after the second AZD1222 dose. Every receptor here comes from an adult who received the AZD1222 COVID-19 vaccine.

This clone was seen a single time. The chain recombines TRBV16 with TRBJ1-2; D not certain. The V end lost 1 base, the J end lost 7 bases, and 7 bases lay between the germline ends. Germline values: CDR1 KGHSY, CDR2 FQNENV. The CDR3 is 12 residues long. Here the CDR3 reads CASSQYSVGYTF. The CDR3 coding sequence is TGTGCCAGCAGCCAATATTCCGTTGGCTACACCTTC.

This rearrangement joins TRBV4-2 to TRBJ1-5; 12 bases map to TRBD1. V was pared by 3 bases and J by 5 bases, with 8 bases of the junction left unmatched. Germline CDR1 is LGHNA and CDR2 is YNFKEQ. This CDR3 is built from 17 residues. For the CDR3, the DNA is TGTGCCAGCAGCCAGAACCGGGACAGGGGGCTGGATCAGCCCCAGCATTTT. Its translation is CASSQNRDRGLDQPQHF.

This clone has just one count. This chain connects TRBV28 to TRBJ2-5; D not resolved. CDR3 length equals 14 residues. The ends were cut back, 5 bases at V and 5 bases at J, with 15 bases in the middle. Germline V gene data show CDR1 as MDHEN and CDR2 as SYDVKM. CDR3 nucleotides: TGTGCCAGCAGTCCCCCCCACTCCCGGGAGACCCAGTACTTC. Protein product: CASSPPHSRETQYF.

J is TRBJ1-2 and V is TRBV30, with a possible D match to TRBD1 (5 bases). With 5 bases removed from V and 9 bases from J, the gap between germline ends came to 19 bases. The CDR3 has 13 amino acids. Germline CDR1 GTSNPN, CDR2 SVGIG (reference sequence). The CDR3 DNA sequence: TGTGCCTGGGGTACGGGGGGTGCCCGCAGCTACACCTTC. This translates into CAWGTGGARSYTF.